This T cell receptor (beta chain) stems from a study of spatial heterogeneity in lung cancer. The germline V gene has CDR1 SGHRS and CDR2 YFSETQ. V was cut by 0 bases and J by 8 bases, with 14 bases left in between. The CDR3 is 14 residues long. Regarding the study as a whole: There was tracking of ubiquitous and regional nonsynonymous mutations by the respective counts of ubiquitous and regional expanded TCRs. Counts that tracked tumor mutation counts were those of expanded intratumoral alpha and beta TCRs.

This sample's time point: sample taken at primary tumor resection. The cohort: around 79 early-stage, untreated non-small cell lung cancer patients. This clonotype has ten or more counts. The antigen remains unidentified. A library made for alpha chains picked up this beta chain off target, so its size means little. Each molecule of TCR cDNA was tagged with one unique molecular identifier. From the 5' RACE reads, TCRdb called clonotypes with MiXCR, one entry per CDR3 protein. The sample lists about 11,000 distinct CDR3 sequences; about 5.5% were seen once. V is TRBV5-1 and J is TRBJ1-2; D ambiguous. This TCR came from a male donor with early-stage non-small cell lung cancer. Sequences were derived from lung tumor tissue, sampled at surgery. The CDR3 reads CASSLEDSVSGYTF. In nucleotides, the CDR3 is TGCGCCAGCAGCTTGGAAGACTCCGTTTCGGGCTACACCTTC.